The next 14 T cell receptor beta chains were all read from a single sample in a study of blood T cell repertoires in COVID-19. Here immunoSEQ multiplex PCR was the method, and the copy in TCRdb shows in-frame clones only, minus some. The sample lists 250,000 to 350,000 clones, around 90% occurring once. Sequences were obtained from PBMCs or T cells enriched from blood (not recorded which). The receptors here all came from a young woman who had recovered from COVID-19.

This clone was detected once. V is TRBV11-1 and J is TRBJ2-5; D remains ambiguous. This CDR3 has 13 amino acids. The germline V gene encodes CDR1 SGHAT and CDR2 FQDESV (reference sequence). Deletions cut 2 bases from V and 7 bases from J, with 11 bases between. CDR3 protein: CASSLRSDATQYF. CDR3 nucleotides: TGTGCCAGCAGCTTAAGAAGCGACGCGACCCAGTACTTC.

The gene calls are TRBV27 and TRBJ2-3; 10 nucleotides line up with TRBD1. The V and J ends lost 2 bases and 2 bases, in that order; junction bases with no gene match: 4. The CDR3 spans 16 residues. Germline CDR1 reads MNHEY; CDR2 reads SMNVEV (reference sequence). The CDR3 nucleotides read TGTGCCAGCAGTTTAGGACAGGGGGTTCACACAGATACGCAGTATTTT. Its protein product is CASSLGQGVHTDTQYF.

The chain joins TRBV2 to TRBJ2-1, with TRBD2 matching 9 bases. With 6 bases clipped from V and 10 bases from J, the junction kept 16 bases outside the gene matches. The CDR3 has 16 residues. Germline-derived CDR1 and CDR2 are SNHLY and FYNNEI. The CDR3 protein is CASSQRRAGGPREQFF. CDR3 sequence (DNA): TGTGCCAGCAGCCAGCGCAGGGCGGGAGGGCCTAGGGAGCAGTTCTTC.

The chain is built from TRBV3-1 (or the pseudogene TRBV3-2) and TRBJ1-4, with D unresolved. The germline CDR1 and CDR2 sequences are LGHDT and YNNKEL (reference sequence). This CDR3 comprises 14 residues. V lost 0 bases to trimming and J lost 8 bases, with 10 bases between them. CDR3 amino acids: CASSQDQQREKLFF. CDR3 DNA: TGTGCCAGCAGCCAAGATCAACAACGAGAAAAACTGTTTTTT.

The CDR3 spells CATSDLDRGFSTDTQYF. DNA for the CDR3: TGTGCCACCAGTGATTTGGACAGGGGGTTTTCGACAGATACGCAGTATTTT. V gene TRBV24-1 combines with J gene TRBJ2-3, with 9 bases that match TRBD1. CDR3 length equals 17 residues. Trimming at V came to 0 bases and at J to 3 bases, leaving 6 bases not matched to a gene. The germline V gene encodes CDR1 KGHDR and CDR2 SFDVKD.

This clone showed up just a few times. The V and J genes are TRBV4-1 and TRBJ1-2; TRBD1 matches 12 bases. The germline gives CDR1 MGHRA, CDR2 YSYEKL. This CDR3 spans 17 amino acids. Trimming at V came to 0 bases and at J to 8 bases, leaving 10 bases not matched to a gene. In nucleotides, the CDR3 is TGCGCCAGCAGCCAAGATTGGGGGACAGGGGGCGCGGGCGGCTACACCTTC. It translates to CASSQDWGTGGAGGYTF.

The chain is built from TRBV6-6 and TRBJ1-2; 7 nucleotides align to TRBD1. CDR3 length: 13 residues. Trimming took 6 bases from V and 9 from J; bases not matched to a gene: 10. CDR1 is MNHNY, CDR2 SVGAGI, per germline (reference sequence). CDR3 nucleotide sequence: TGTGCCAGCAGCCTGGGACAGTCGGAACGCTACACCTTC. It codes for CASSLGQSERYTF.

The chain couples TRBV5-6 to TRBJ1-2; 10 bases are a match to TRBD1. Germline assignment: CDR1 SGHDT and CDR2 YYEEEE. The CDR3 length is 16 residues. Germline trimming cut 4 bases from V and 4 bases from J; bases unmatched to any gene: 10. CDR3 nucleotides: TGTGCCAGCAGCCGGGACAGGGGCTCGTTCTCCTATGGCTACACCTTC. It codes for CASSRDRGSFSYGYTF. Complete variable domain (other parts from reference TRBV5-6 and TRBJ1-2): DAGVTQSPTHLIKTRGQQVTLRCSPKSGHDTVSWYQQALGQGPQFIFQYYEEEERQRGNFPDRFSGHQFPNYSSELNVNALLLGDSALYLCASSRDRGSFSYGYTFGSGTRLTVV.

This clone was seen a single time. The chain couples TRBV5-4 to TRBJ1-6, with TRBD1 identical over 7 bases. This CDR3 is 18 amino acids long. Germline V gene lookup returns CDR1 SGHNT and CDR2 YYREEE (reference sequence). The junction had 13 bases not matched to a gene; V was cut back by 2 bases and J by 5 bases. As DNA, the CDR3 is TGTGCCAGCAGCTTCAGCGTACAGGGGAGGCCCGATAATTCACCCCTCCACTTT. Protein sequence: CASSFSVQGRPDNSPLHF.

The chain employs TRBV5-6 and TRBJ1-2; weak D call: TRBD1 (6 bases). Trimming removed 3 bases from V and 1 base from J, with 16 bases in between. The V gene's germline CDR1 is SGHDT and CDR2 YYEEEE. This CDR3 spans 16 amino acids. CDR3 coding DNA: TGTGCCAGCAGCTCGAGCACAGGGATCCTTAACTATGGCTACACCTTC. Translation gives CASSSSTGILNYGYTF.

This sequence joins TRBV4-1 and TRBJ1-2; 7 bases align to TRBD1. CDR3 length: 15 amino acids. Germline V gene lookup returns CDR1 MGHRA and CDR2 YSYEKL. V gave up 0 bases and J gave up 4 bases; unmatched junction bases: 5. CDR3 sequence: CASSQDQQGFYGYTF. The CDR3 DNA is TGCGCCAGCAGCCAAGATCAACAGGGGTTCTATGGCTACACCTTC.

CDR3 sequence (DNA): TGCGCCAGCAGCCAAGGGAGGGGGCGCACTGAAGCTTTCTTT. Translating it yields CASSQGRGRTEAFF. The genes are TRBV4-3 and TRBJ1-1, with 7 bases lining up with TRBD1. The V gene's germline CDR1 is LGHNA and CDR2 YSLEER. This CDR3 has 14 amino acids. The V gene end was trimmed by 1 base and the J gene end by 4 bases; junction bases not matched to a gene: 3.

The rearrangement joins TRBV5-1 to TRBJ1-6, with D perhaps TRBD1 (6 bases). This CDR3 spans 14 amino acids. Trimming left V 7 bases short and J 7 bases short, with 15 bases between. CDR1 SGHRS and CDR2 YFSETQ come from the germline V gene. In nucleotides, the CDR3 is TGCGCCAGCCAACAGGGTCGCACCAATTCACCCCTCCACTTT. As protein: CASQQGRTNSPLHF.

The J gene is TRBJ2-7, the V gene TRBV28; D is perhaps TRBD1 (6 bases). From germline, CDR1 is MDHEN and CDR2 SYDVKM. The CDR3 is 15 residues long. The V end lost 0 bases, the J end lost 4 bases, and 13 bases lay between the germline ends. The CDR3 bases are TGTGCCAGCAGTTTATGGGCTATACAGGGTTACGAGCAGTACTTC. This sequence encodes CASSLWAIQGYEQYF.